The clone carrying this T cell receptor (beta chain) was observed a single time. Its antigen is as yet unknown. Sequencing was performed with immunoSEQ multiplex PCR; in TCRdb, only in-frame clones are kept and a portion is missing. Of around 150,000 clones in the sample, roughly 88% were seen once. These data belong to a study of T cell responses to AZD1222 COVID-19 vaccine. Study background: Pooled together were second doses at about 4 or about 12 weeks.

General study points: Clonal diversity may have been underestimated in mostly white British donors. The study reported that nearly half of spike-specific TCRs target unmutated variant regions.

The source material was peripheral blood, sampled on day 0 of AZD1222 vaccination. The TCR was taken from an adult in good health.

This chain's CDR3 is CASSLAPGSTDTQYF. The DNA of the CDR3 is TGTGCCAGCAGCTTGGCGCCAGGCAGCACAGATACGCAGTATTTT. V gene TRBV5-4 combines with J gene TRBJ2-3; D remains unclear. Germline loops: CDR1 SGHNT, CDR2 YYREEE (reference sequence). The V end lost 0 bases, the J end lost 0 bases, and 8 bases lay between the germline ends. The CDR3 totals 15 residues. The whole variable domain, remainder taken from reference TRBV5-4 and TRBJ2-3, is ETGVTQSPTHLIKTRGQQVTLRCSSQSGHNTVSWYQQALGQGPQFIFQYYREEENGRGNFPPRFSGLQFPNYSSELNVNALELDDSALYLCASSLAPGSTDTQYFGPGTRLTVL.